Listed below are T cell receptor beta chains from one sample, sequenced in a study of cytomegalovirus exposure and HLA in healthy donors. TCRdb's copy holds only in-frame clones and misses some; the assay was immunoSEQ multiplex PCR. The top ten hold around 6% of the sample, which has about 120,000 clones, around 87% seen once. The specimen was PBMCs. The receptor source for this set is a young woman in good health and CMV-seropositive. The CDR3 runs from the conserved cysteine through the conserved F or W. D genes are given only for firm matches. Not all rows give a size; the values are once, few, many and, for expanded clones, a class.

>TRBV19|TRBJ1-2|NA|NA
CASSNRELNYGYTF
TGTGCCAGTAGTAATCGAGAACTTAACTATGGCTACACCTTC
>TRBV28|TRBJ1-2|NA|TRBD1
CASSPGQNYGYTF
TGTGCCAGCAGCCCGGGACAGAACTATGGCTACACCTTC
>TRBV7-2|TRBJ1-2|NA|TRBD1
CASSLKEGAGGYTF
TGTGCCAGCAGCTTAAAGGAGGGGGCAGGTGGCTACACCTTC
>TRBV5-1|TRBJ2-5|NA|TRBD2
CASSGVSGSYQETQYF
TGCGCCAGCAGCGGGGTCAGCGGGAGTTACCAAGAGACCCAGTACTTC
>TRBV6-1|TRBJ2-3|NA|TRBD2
CASSELGRRGRTHDTQYF
TGTGCCAGCAGTGAATTAGGTCGCCGCGGGAGGACCCACGATACGCAGTATTTT
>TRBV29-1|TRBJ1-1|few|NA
CSGQGSWTEAFF
TGCAGCGGGCAGGGTAGTTGGACTGAAGCTTTCTTT
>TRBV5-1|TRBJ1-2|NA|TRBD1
CASRPDRDANGYTF
TGCGCCAGCAGGCCCGACAGGGACGCGAATGGCTACACCTTC
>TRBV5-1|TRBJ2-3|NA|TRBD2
CASSLGTSLSADTQYF
TGCGCCAGCAGCTTGGGGACTAGCCTGAGCGCAGATACGCAGTATTTT
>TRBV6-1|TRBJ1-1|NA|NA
CASSEEGGTYTEAFF
TGTGCCAGCAGTGAAGAGGGGGGGACGTACACTGAAGCTTTCTTT
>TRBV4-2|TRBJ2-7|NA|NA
CASSQEIITYEQYF
TGTGCCAGCAGCCAAGAAATAATAACCTACGAGCAGTACTTC
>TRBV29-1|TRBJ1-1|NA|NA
CSVALRGSEAFF
TGCAGCGTTGCTTTAAGGGGCAGTGAAGCTTTCTTT
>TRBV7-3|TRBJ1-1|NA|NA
CASSVTLNTEAFF
TGTGCCAGCAGCGTGACATTGAACACTGAAGCTTTCTTT
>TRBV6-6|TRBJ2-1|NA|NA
CASSYSRGLYNEQFF
TGTGCCAGCAGTTACTCCAGAGGCCTATACAATGAGCAGTTCTTC
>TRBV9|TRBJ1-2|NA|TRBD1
CASSGYRGYGYTF
TGTGCCAGCAGCGGTTACAGGGGCTATGGCTACACCTTC
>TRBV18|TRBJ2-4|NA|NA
CASSPISAGAKNIQYF
TGTGCCAGCTCACCGATTTCCGCCGGAGCCAAAAACATTCAGTACTTC
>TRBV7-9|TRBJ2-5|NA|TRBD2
CASSLGTSGMGETQYF
TGTGCCAGCAGCTTGGGGACTAGCGGAATGGGGGAGACCCAGTACTTC
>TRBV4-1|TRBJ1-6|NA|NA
CASSQDPGERSPLHF
TGCGCCAGCAGCCAAGATCCAGGGGAGAGGTCACCCCTCCACTTT
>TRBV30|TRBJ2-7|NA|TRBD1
CAWSVLLRDRTYEQYF
TGTGCCTGGAGTGTACTTTTAAGGGACAGGACCTACGAGCAGTACTTC
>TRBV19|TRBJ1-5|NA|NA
CASSLGGAQPQHF
TGTGCCAGTAGTCTCGGGGGGGCACAGCCCCAGCATTTT
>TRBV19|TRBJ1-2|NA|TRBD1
CASGDRGPNYGYTF
TGTGCCAGTGGAGACAGGGGACCTAACTATGGCTACACCTTC
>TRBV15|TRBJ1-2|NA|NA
CATSRGQDYGYTF
TGTGCCACCAGCAGAGGCCAGGACTATGGCTACACCTTC
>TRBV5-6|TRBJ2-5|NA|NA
CASSLAGGMYQETQYF
TGTGCCAGCAGCTTGGCCGGGGGAATGTACCAAGAGACCCAGTACTTC
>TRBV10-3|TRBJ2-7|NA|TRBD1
CASTGQGSDEQYF
TGTGCCAGCACCGGACAGGGATCGGACGAGCAGTACTTC
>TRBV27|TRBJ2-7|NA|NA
CASSSLGASGEQYF
TGTGCCAGCAGCTCATTGGGGGCGTCCGGAGAGCAGTACTTC
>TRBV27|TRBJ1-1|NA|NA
CASTPGMMNTEAFF
TGTGCCAGCACCCCGGGTATGATGAACACTGAAGCTTTCTTT
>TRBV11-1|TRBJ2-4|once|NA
CASSLGSSKNIQYF
TGTGCCAGCAGCCTCGGTTCGTCCAAAAACATTCAGTACTTC
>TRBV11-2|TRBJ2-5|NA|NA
CASSLAMERRTQYF
TGTGCCAGCAGCTTAGCTATGGAAAGGAGGACCCAGTACTTC
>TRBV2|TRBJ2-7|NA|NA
CASSFRRQVSYEQYF
TGTGCCAGCAGTTTCAGAAGACAGGTCTCCTACGAGCAGTACTTC
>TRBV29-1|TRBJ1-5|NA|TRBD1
CSVPTGGDVDNQPQHF
TGCAGCGTCCCCACAGGGGGGGACGTTGACAATCAGCCCCAGCATTTT
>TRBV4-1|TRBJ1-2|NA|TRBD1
CASSQDPGGDYGYTF
TGCGCCAGCAGCCAAGATCCAGGGGGCGACTATGGCTACACCTTC
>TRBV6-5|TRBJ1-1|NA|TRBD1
CASSYRAGGTEAFF
TGTGCCAGCAGTTACCGCGCAGGGGGTACTGAAGCTTTCTTT
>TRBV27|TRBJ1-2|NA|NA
CASSLSPLNPLNYTF
TGTGCCAGCAGTTTATCACCCTTGAACCCACTAAACTACACCTTC
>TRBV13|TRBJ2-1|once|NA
CASSLGSGYNEQFF
TGTGCCAGCAGCTTAGGTTCCGGGTACAATGAGCAGTTCTTC
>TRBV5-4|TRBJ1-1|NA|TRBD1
CASSFGQGPNTEAFF
TGTGCCAGCAGCTTTGGACAGGGTCCGAACACTGAAGCTTTCTTT
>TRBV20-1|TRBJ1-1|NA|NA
CSARDPTEAFF
TGCAGTGCTAGAGATCCGACTGAAGCTTTCTTT
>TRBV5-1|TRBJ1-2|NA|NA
CASSLAEGQRGYGYTF
TGCGCCAGCAGCTTGGCGGAAGGACAGCGGGGGTATGGCTACACCTTC